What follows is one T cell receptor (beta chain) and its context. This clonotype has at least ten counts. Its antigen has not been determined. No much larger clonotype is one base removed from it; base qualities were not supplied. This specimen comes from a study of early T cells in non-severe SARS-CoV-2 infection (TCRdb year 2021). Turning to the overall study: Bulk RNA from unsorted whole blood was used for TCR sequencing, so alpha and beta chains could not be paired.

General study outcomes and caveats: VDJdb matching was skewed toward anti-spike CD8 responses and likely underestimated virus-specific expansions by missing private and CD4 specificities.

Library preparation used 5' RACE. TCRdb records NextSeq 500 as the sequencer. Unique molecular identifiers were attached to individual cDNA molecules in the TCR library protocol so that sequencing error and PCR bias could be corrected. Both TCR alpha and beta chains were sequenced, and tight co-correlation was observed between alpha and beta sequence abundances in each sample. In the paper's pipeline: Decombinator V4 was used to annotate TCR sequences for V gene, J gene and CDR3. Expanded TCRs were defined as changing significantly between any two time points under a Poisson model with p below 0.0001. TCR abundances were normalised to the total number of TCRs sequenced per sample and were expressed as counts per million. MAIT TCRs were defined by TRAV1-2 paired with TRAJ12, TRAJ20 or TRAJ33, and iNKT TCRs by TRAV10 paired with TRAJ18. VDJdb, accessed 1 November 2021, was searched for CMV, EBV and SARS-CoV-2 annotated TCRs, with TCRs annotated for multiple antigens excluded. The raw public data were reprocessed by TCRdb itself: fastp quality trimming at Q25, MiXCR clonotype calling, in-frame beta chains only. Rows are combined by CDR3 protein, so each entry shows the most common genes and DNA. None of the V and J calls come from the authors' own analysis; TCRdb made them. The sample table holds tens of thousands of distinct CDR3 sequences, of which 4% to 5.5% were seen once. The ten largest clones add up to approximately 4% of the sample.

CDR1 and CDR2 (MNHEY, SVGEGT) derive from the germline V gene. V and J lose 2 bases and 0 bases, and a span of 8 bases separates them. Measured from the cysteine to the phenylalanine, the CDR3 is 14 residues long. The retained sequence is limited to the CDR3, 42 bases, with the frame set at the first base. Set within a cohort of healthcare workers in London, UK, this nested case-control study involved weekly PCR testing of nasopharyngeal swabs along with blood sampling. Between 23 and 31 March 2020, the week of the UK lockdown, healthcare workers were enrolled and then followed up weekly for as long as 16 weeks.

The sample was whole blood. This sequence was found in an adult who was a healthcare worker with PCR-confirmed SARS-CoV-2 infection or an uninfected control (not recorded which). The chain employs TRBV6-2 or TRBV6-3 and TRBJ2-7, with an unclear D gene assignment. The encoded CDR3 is CASSYDTSSYEQYF. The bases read TGTGCCAGCAGTTACGACACGAGCTCCTACGAGCAGTACTTC.